The 17 T cell receptor beta chains below all came from one sample that was sequenced in a study of human T cells and chemical hapten exposure (dated by TCRdb to 2020 to 2023). In light of the paper, this sample's time point label describes: patch test 3, about 24 weeks after DPC sensitization. Per the publication, the treatment or condition label means: therapeutic diphenylcyclopropenone sensitization with weekly scalp DPC. Libraries were built with RACE. The instrument given in TCRdb is NextSeq 500. TCRdb redid the processing of the public reads, applying fastp at Q25 and MiXCR, and retained in-frame beta chains. Each entry merges the rows of one CDR3 protein and shows their most common DNA and genes. For this sample there are under 200,000 distinct CDR3 sequences; 25% to 35% appear just once. Under 2.5% of the sample is held by the ten biggest clonotypes. Sequencing used whole blood, obtained in connection with sensitization to the hapten diphenylcyclopropenone (DPC). The source of these receptors is a woman aged 18-29 years with alopecia areata. Some clones in this sample may be carry-over from other donors' samples.

This clonotype was seen only a few times. The chain recombines TRBV7-2 with TRBJ1-4, with D possibly matching TRBD1 (5 bases). Germline lookup yields CDR1 SGHTA and CDR2 FQGNSA. The CDR3 contains 15 residues. Trimming left V 5 bases short and J 7 bases short, with 17 bases between. CDR3 nucleotide sequence: TGTGCCAGCAGCCCCCTTGGAGTGGGGGGTGAAAAACTGTTTTTT. As protein: CASSPLGVGGEKLFF.

The rearrangement links TRBV12-3 or TRBV12-4 to TRBJ2-3; D gene ambiguous. Trimming took off 6 bases at V and 6 bases at J, with 10 bases between the two ends. The CDR3 length is 12 residues. CDR3 DNA: TGTGCCAGCAGCGCTCTACAGGATACGCAGTATTTT. This gives the protein CASSALQDTQYF.

The table lists this clonotype with a few counts. The J gene is TRBJ1-1, the V gene TRBV10-3; TRBD1 matches 8 bases. Germline CDR1 reads ENHRY; CDR2 reads SYGVKD. Unmatched junction bases numbered 4, after V lost 7 bases and J lost 3 bases. This CDR3 has 13 amino acids. The CDR3 coding sequence is TGTGCCATCACGATACAGGGGGACACTGAAGCTTTCTTT. It yields the protein CAITIQGDTEAFF.

This clonotype was counted only a few times. V usage is TRBV7-2 and J usage is TRBJ2-2; no clear D. Trimming stripped 3 bases from V and 5 bases from J, with 10 bases between. The CDR3 contains 14 residues. Germline CDR1 and CDR2: SGHTA and FQGNSA. CDR3 coding DNA: TGTGCCAGCAGCTTTGCGAGTAGGACCGGGGAGCTGTTTTTT. Translating it yields CASSFASRTGELFF.

This clonotype was observed a handful of times. The gene calls are TRBV10-3 and TRBJ2-1; D tentatively reads TRBD1 or TRBD2 (5 bases each). The V gene lost 4 bases and the J gene lost 9 bases, with 16 bases spanning the gap. Germline V gene sequence: CDR1 ENHRY, CDR2 SYGVKD. The CDR3 covers 14 residues. The CDR3: CAISGGRDEGEQFF. The DNA for the CDR3 is TGTGCCATCAGTGGGGGCCGGGATGAAGGTGAGCAGTTCTTC.

V gene TRBV6-5 combines with J gene TRBJ2-7, with 8 bases matching TRBD1. V lost 7 bases, J lost 0 bases, and 8 bases stayed unmatched. The CDR3 is 15 amino acids. The germline V gene encodes CDR1 MNHEY and CDR2 SVGAGI. CDR3 DNA sequence: TGTGCCAGCAAAGCGACAGGGGTAGTCTCCTACGAGCAGTACTTC. Translated, it gives CASKATGVVSYEQYF.

This clonotype was counted at least ten times. V usage is TRBV6-5 and J usage is TRBJ1-6, with no clear D. The CDR3 has 13 residues. V dropped 4 bases and J dropped 10 bases, with 11 bases sitting between them. The germline CDR1 and CDR2 sequences are MNHEY and SVGAGI. DNA for the CDR3: TGTGCCAGCAGTTCCCGACGGGCGTCACCCCTCCACTTT. This translates into CASSSRRASPLHF.

This clonotype was detected ten times or more. This chain links TRBV20-1 with TRBJ2-1; 9 nucleotides agree with TRBD2. Germline CDR1 and CDR2: DFQATT and SNEGSKA (reference sequence). This CDR3 contains 15 residues. J gave up 4 bases and V 3 bases, and 7 bases lay outside the gene matches. CDR3 sequence: CSASRAGGKYNEQFF. The CDR3, as DNA: TGCAGTGCTAGTCGAGCGGGAGGAAAATACAATGAGCAGTTCTTC.

Remarks on this clonotype: Relative to the germline gene, one junction end is altered; a read error may explain this. The chain carries TRBV4-3 and TRBJ2-5; TRBD1 is a possible D gene (6 bases). CDR1 LGHNA and CDR2 YSLEER come from the germline V gene. The CDR3 extends over 15 amino acids. This CDR3 reads CASSQGTGNGETQYF. The CDR3 DNA follows: TGTGCCAGCAGCCAAGGAACAGGGAACGGAGAGACCCAGTACTTC.

This rearrangement joins TRBV7-2 to TRBJ2-1; D may correspond to TRBD1 or TRBD2 (5 bases each). Trimming removed 4 bases at V and 11 bases at J, with 12 bases between. Germline CDR1 SGHTA, CDR2 FQGNSA. The CDR3 is 12 amino acids. CDR3 protein: CASSYRGVQQFF. DNA of the CDR3: TGTGCCAGCAGCTACCGAGGGGTGCAGCAGTTCTTC.

The CDR3 protein is CSVDGTGGQPQHF. The CDR3 region has the DNA TGCAGCGTTGATGGGACAGGGGGCCAGCCCCAGCATTTT. This sequence joins TRBV29-1 and TRBJ1-5; the match to TRBD1 covers 12 bases. This CDR3 is built from 13 residues. CDR1 and CDR2 from the germline V gene are SQVTM and ANQGSEA. V trimming: 3 bases; J trimming: 7 bases; junction bases outside the gene matches: 1.

V and J are TRBV20-1 and TRBJ2-5; maybe TRBD1 (5 bases). Per the germline V gene, CDR1 is DFQATT and CDR2 is SNEGSKA (reference sequence). CDR3 length equals 13 residues. Between the trimmed V and J ends, which lost 6 bases and 11 bases, there was a span of 22 bases. CDR3 loop: CSAQGNGLFTQYF. The CDR3 DNA reads TGCAGTGCCCAGGGAAATGGTCTGTTCACTCAGTACTTC.

V and J are TRBV20-1 and TRBJ1-5; D is uncertain. Germline V gives CDR1 DFQATT, CDR2 SNEGSKA (reference sequence). This CDR3 is built from 14 residues. V was clipped by 3 bases and J by 0 bases, with 9 bases between them. CDR3: CSARTVNSNQPQHF. The CDR3 region has the DNA TGCAGTGCTAGGACGGTGAATAGCAATCAGCCCCAGCATTTT.

The chain couples TRBV20-1 to TRBJ2-5; 11 positions match TRBD2. This CDR3 contains 15 residues. Germline values: CDR1 DFQATT, CDR2 SNEGSKA (reference sequence). Trimming at V came to 6 bases and at J to 5 bases, leaving 11 bases not matched to a gene. CDR3 loop: CSAMTSGALLETQYF. Written as DNA, the CDR3 is TGCAGTGCCATGACTAGCGGGGCTCTCCTTGAGACCCAGTACTTC.

The chain uses TRBV6-2 or TRBV6-3 and TRBJ1-1; unclear D gene. V was clipped by 6 bases and J by 1 base, with 15 bases between them. The CDR3 is 15 amino acids. The germline CDR1 and CDR2 sequences are MNHEY and SVGEGT. CDR3 coding DNA: TGTGCCAGCAGCTACCCTGGGAGGCAGAACACTGAAGCTTTCTTT. Translated: CASSYPGRQNTEAFF.

This clonotype was picked up a small number of times. V and J are TRBV7-2 and TRBJ2-7; possibly TRBD1 for D (6 bases). The CDR3 is made up of 14 amino acids. The germline CDR1 and CDR2 sequences are SGHTA and FQGNSA. V dropped 6 bases and J dropped 4 bases, with 16 bases sitting between them. The DNA of the CDR3 is TGTGCCAGCAGATACCACAGGGCCCAGTACGAGCAGTACTTC. Amino acid sequence: CASRYHRAQYEQYF.

V gene TRBV20-1 combines with J gene TRBJ2-7; no definite D call. Trimming cost V 2 bases and J 3 bases, with 5 bases left between them. This CDR3 contains 11 residues. Germline assignment: CDR1 DFQATT and CDR2 SNEGSKA (reference sequence). CDR3 nucleotides: TGCAGTGCTAGACTCCGCTACGAGCAGTACTTC. Translating gives CSARLRYEQYF.